These T cell receptor beta chains were read from a single sample in a study of control samples from healthy donors and cancer patients. Assay: immunoSEQ multiplex PCR; the TCRdb copy retains only in-frame clones and omits some. The sample includes tens of thousands of clones, over 85% of them seen just once. Sequenced sample: PBMCs. The receptors derive from a woman in her thirties or forties with lung cancer. Both conserved end residues are part of each CDR3. The D gene is left open where the match is weak. Clone size appears in some rows only: once, few, many, or a class for an expanded clone.

j_call clone_size d_call v_call cdr3_nt cdr3_aa
TRBJ1-5 . TRBD1 TRBV19 TGTGCCACCCAGGGGGGGCCTTGGACCAAGCCCCAGCATTTT CATQGGPWTKPQHF
TRBJ1-1 . . TRBV15 TGTGCCACCAGCAGCCGGGGATCGACGAACACTGAAGCTTTCTTT CATSSRGSTNTEAFF
TRBJ2-7 . TRBD1 TRBV5-6 TGTGCCAGCAGCCGACAGGGGAGAGGGGAGCAGTACTTC CASSRQGRGEQYF
TRBJ1-1 . TRBD1 TRBV6-6 TGTGCCAGCAGTTACTCCTTCAGCACAGGGGGATCTGAAGCTTTCTTT CASSYSFSTGGSEAFF
TRBJ2-5 . . TRBV5-6 TGTGCCAGCAGCTCGGGAGCATTAGGCGGGGCCCAGTACTTC CASSSGALGGAQYF
TRBJ1-1 . . TRBV3-1/TRBV3-2 TGTGCCAGCAGCCAAATATCCGGCATGAACACTGAAGCTTTCTTT CASSQISGMNTEAFF
TRBJ2-7 . . TRBV6-4 TGTGCCAGCAGTCTGGAGGACGGTAGCTCCTACGAGCAGTACTTC CASSLEDGSSYEQYF
TRBJ1-4 . . TRBV5-1 TGCGCCAGCAGCTTGGCCATGGGAGGTGGGCCAACTAATGAAAAACTGTTTTTT CASSLAMGGGPTNEKLFF
TRBJ2-6 once . TRBV10-3 TGTGCCATCAGTGACCCTGGGGCCAACGTCCTGACTTTC CAISDPGANVLTF
TRBJ2-7 . TRBD1 TRBV3-1/TRBV3-2 TGTGCCAGCAGCCAGCGGGACAGGGAACACGAGCAGTACTTC CASSQRDREHEQYF
TRBJ2-1 . TRBD1 TRBV19 TGTGCCAGTAGTAGTGAAGGGGGCAATAATGAGCAGTTCTTC CASSSEGGNNEQFF
TRBJ1-4 . TRBD1 TRBV19 TGTGCCAGTAGGCCAGCGGGACAGGGGTTTTGGTTTGCTAATGAAAAACTGTTTTTT CASRPAGQGFWFANEKLFF
TRBJ2-7 once TRBD2 TRBV11-3 TGTGCCAGCAGCTTATCGGGGGGAGGCTACGAGCAGTACTTC CASSLSGGGYEQYF
TRBJ2-1 . TRBD2 TRBV10-1 TGCGCCCCCAGCCGGGGGGTACTCTCCTACAATGAGCAGTTCTTC CAPSRGVLSYNEQFF
TRBJ2-7 . TRBD1 TRBV12-3/TRBV12-4 TGTGCCAGCCGGACAGGGTCGACCTACGAGCAGTACTTC CASRTGSTYEQYF
TRBJ1-2 . . TRBV24-1 TGTGCCACCAGTGATGGCGTCTGGGGGGCCAACTATGGCTACACCTTC CATSDGVWGANYGYTF
TRBJ2-7 . . TRBV28 TGTGCCAGCAGTTTAGTCTCTGGGCACGAGCAGTACTTC CASSLVSGHEQYF
TRBJ1-2 . TRBD1 TRBV27 TGTGCCAGCAGTTTATCGACAGGGTCGTATGGCTACACCTTC CASSLSTGSYGYTF
TRBJ2-3 . . TRBV7-2 TGTGCCAGCAGCCTCGGGGGGCGCGGGGTTACGCAGTATTTT CASSLGGRGVTQYF
TRBJ1-1 . . TRBV5-5 TGTGCCAGCAGCTCGGAGGACAGACCATCTTTCAACACTGAAGCTTTCTTT CASSSEDRPSFNTEAFF
TRBJ2-3 . . TRBV6-6 TGTGCCAGCAGTTACAACACAGATACGCAGTATTTT CASSYNTDTQYF
TRBJ2-7 . . TRBV6-5 TGTGCCAGCAGCCTTAACTACCAGACCTACGAGCAGTACTTC CASSLNYQTYEQYF
TRBJ2-2 . . TRBV11-2 TGTGCCAGCAGCTTACCACGAAACGGGGAGCTGTTTTTT CASSLPRNGELFF
TRBJ1-2 . . TRBV29-1 TGCAGCGTTGGAGTAAACTATGGCTACACCTTC CSVGVNYGYTF
TRBJ1-1 . . TRBV7-9 TGTGCCAGCAGCTTTGGCAGAGCCACTGAAGCTTTCTTT CASSFGRATEAFF
TRBJ2-7 . TRBD2 TRBV4-1 TGCGCCAGCAGCCAAGAGCGGACTAGCGGGGGCCTCTACGAGCAGTACTTC CASSQERTSGGLYEQYF
TRBJ1-2 . . TRBV5-1 TGCGCCAGCAGCTTGGAAAAAACGGGCTATGGCTACACCTTC CASSLEKTGYGYTF
TRBJ1-2 . . TRBV11-2 TGTGCCAGCAGCTTAGGGTCGGCTAAACGCCCCTATGGCTACACCTTC CASSLGSAKRPYGYTF
TRBJ1-2 . TRBD1 TRBV12-5 TGTGCTAGTGGTTTGGTGACAGGGATCTATGGCTACACCTTC CASGLVTGIYGYTF
TRBJ1-1 . . TRBV6-4 TGTGCCAGCAGTGACTCGGACAACACTGAAGCTTTCTTT CASSDSDNTEAFF
TRBJ1-2 . . TRBV24-1 TGTGCCACCAGTGGGGCAGCATCAAACCTCTATGGCTACACCTTC CATSGAASNLYGYTF
TRBJ2-5 . . TRBV6-5 TGTGCCAGCACCCTACTAGAGACCCAGTACTTC CASTLLETQYF
TRBJ1-2 once . TRBV10-3 TGTGCCATCAGTCCCCTCCCGGGTGAGGCTGGCTACACCTTC CAISPLPGEAGYTF
TRBJ1-2 . . TRBV24-1 TGTGCCACCAGCACCAGCGGGTATGGCTACACCTTC CATSTSGYGYTF
TRBJ2-5 . . TRBV24-1 TGTGCCACCAGTGAACTGGACAGGGCCGGGAGGGAGACCCAGTACTTC CATSELDRAGRETQYF
TRBJ1-1 . . TRBV21-1 TGTGCCAGCAGCACTAGAATAGGCACTGAAGCTTTCTTT CASSTRIGTEAFF